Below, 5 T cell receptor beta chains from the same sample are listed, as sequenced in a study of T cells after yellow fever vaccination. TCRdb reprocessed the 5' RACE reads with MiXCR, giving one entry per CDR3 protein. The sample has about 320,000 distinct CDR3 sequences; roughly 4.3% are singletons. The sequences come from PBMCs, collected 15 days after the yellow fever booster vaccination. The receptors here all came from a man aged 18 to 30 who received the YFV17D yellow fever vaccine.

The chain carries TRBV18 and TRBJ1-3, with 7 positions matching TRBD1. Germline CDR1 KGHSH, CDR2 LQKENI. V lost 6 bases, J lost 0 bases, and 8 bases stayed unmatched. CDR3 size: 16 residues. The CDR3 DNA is TGTGCCAGCTCCCCGGGACAGCCGATCTCTGGAAACACCATATATTTT. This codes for CASSPGQPISGNTIYF.

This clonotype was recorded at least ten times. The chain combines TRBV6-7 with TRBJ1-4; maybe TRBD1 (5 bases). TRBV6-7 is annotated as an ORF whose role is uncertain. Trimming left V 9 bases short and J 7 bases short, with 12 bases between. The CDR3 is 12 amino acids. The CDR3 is CASRGVGEKLFF. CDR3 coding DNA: TGTGCCAGTCGGGGGGTCGGTGAAAAACTGTTTTTT.

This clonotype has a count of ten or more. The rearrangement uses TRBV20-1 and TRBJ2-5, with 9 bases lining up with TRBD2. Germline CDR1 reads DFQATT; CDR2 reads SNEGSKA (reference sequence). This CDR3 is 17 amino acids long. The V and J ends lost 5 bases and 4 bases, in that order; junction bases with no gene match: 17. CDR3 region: CSAPRESGGYARETQYF. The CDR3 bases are TGCAGTGCTCCCCGGGAGAGCGGGGGGTACGCCCGAGAGACCCAGTACTTC.

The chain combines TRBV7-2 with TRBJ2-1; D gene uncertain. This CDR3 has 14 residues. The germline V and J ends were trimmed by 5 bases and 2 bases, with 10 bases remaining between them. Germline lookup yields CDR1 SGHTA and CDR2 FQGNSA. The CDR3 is CASSPDRPYNEQFF. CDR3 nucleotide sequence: TGTGCCAGCAGCCCCGACCGACCCTACAATGAGCAGTTCTTC.

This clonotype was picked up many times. Written as DNA, the CDR3 is TGTGCCAGCAGCTTTGCGGGGGATGAGACCCAGTACTTC. Its protein is CASSFAGDETQYF. The V call is TRBV7-2, the J call TRBJ2-5, with 7 bases matching TRBD2. V shed 3 bases and J 5 bases; nucleotides not matched to a gene: 3. The CDR3 sequence is 13 residues long. The V gene's germline CDR1 is SGHTA and CDR2 FQGNSA.